This T cell receptor (beta chain) was identified during a study of Graves' ophthalmopathy and Graves' hyperthyroidism. V dropped 3 bases and J dropped 4 bases, with 12 bases sitting between them. CDR1 and CDR2 (germline): SQVTM, ANQGSEA. The CDR3 loop spans 13 amino acids. Amplification of the TCR beta CDR3 regions used RNA transcripts (as template). Second-round multiplex PCR came after first-round RT-PCR with HTBI primers. TCRdb analysed the multiplex PCR reads with MiXCR anew, one entry per CDR3 protein. The sample consists of over 150,000 distinct CDR3 sequences, approximately 38% of them appearing once. Active ophthalmopathy (CAS at least 3, NOSPECS at least 4), lasting under 3 months. Study-level results: In blood appeared most of the expanded thyroid clonotypes whose frequency exceeded 0.001.

Details on this clonotype: Its specificity is not known.

The chain is built from TRBV29-1 and TRBJ1-2; maybe TRBD1 (6 bases). The sequence was obtained from a woman aged 40 to 50 with Graves' ophthalmopathy. The sequencing sample was made of peripheral blood. The CDR3: CSVDPQGSYGYTF. CDR3 bases: TGCAGCGTTGACCCACAGGGATCCTATGGCTACACCTTC.